Shown below are 26 T cell receptor beta chains from a single sample sequenced in a study of technical replicates of blood from a handful of donors. Clones were read by immunoSEQ multiplex PCR, and TCRdb kept only the in-frame ones, dropping some. The data show 80,000 to 90,000 clones, around 94% seen once. The sample was T cells isolated from PBMCs. The receptors here all came from a human donor in good health.

The chain joins TRBV13 to TRBJ1-6; the match to TRBD1 covers 7 bases. V lost 4 bases, J lost 0 bases, and 3 bases stayed unmatched. The CDR3 loop spans 16 amino acids. Germline assignment: CDR1 PRHDT and CDR2 FYEKMQ (reference sequence). The CDR3 DNA reads TGTGCCAGCAGCTCACAGGGGAGCTCCTATAATTCACCCCTCCACTTT. It encodes CASSSQGSSYNSPLHF.

The gene calls are TRBV2 and TRBJ2-7; TRBD1 matches at 8 bases. The V and J ends lost 4 bases and 3 bases, in that order; junction bases with no gene match: 8. Germline values: CDR1 SNHLY, CDR2 FYNNEI. The CDR3 runs to 15 residues. CDR3 DNA sequence: TGTGCCAGCAGTGGCAGGGGGCAGAAGATCTACGAGCAGTACTTC. Amino acid sequence: CASSGRGQKIYEQYF.

The chain links TRBV11-2 to TRBJ1-4, with TRBD1 matching over 11 bases. J was trimmed by 0 bases and V by 1 base; bases with no gene match: 4. The CDR3 has 18 residues. CDR1 SGHAT and CDR2 FQNNGV come from the germline V gene. The CDR3 region is CASSLGDRGTATNEKLFF. CDR3 coding DNA: TGTGCCAGCAGCTTAGGGGACAGGGGGACTGCAACTAATGAAAAACTGTTTTTT.

V gene TRBV21-1 combines with J gene TRBJ1-3; the DNA was not compared with TRBD1, the D call given in the table. TRBV21-1 is termed a pseudogene. The CDR3 is 15 residues long. The CDR3 sequence is CASSKVGTGRNTIYF. CDR3 DNA sequence: TGTGCCAGCAGCAAAGTGGGGACAGGAAGAAACACCATATATTTT.

This chain connects TRBV2 to TRBJ2-1; TRBD2 matches 13 bases. CDR3 length: 15 residues. With V trimmed by 4 bases and J by 6 bases, 3 bases remained unmatched. The germline V gene has CDR1 SNHLY and CDR2 FYNNEI. CDR3: CASSAGLAGANEQFF. DNA for the CDR3: TGTGCCAGCAGTGCCGGACTAGCGGGAGCCAATGAGCAGTTCTTC.

This chain connects TRBV9 to TRBJ2-2; D is possibly TRBD1 (6 bases). The CDR3 consists of 15 residues. Trimming cost V 2 bases and J 4 bases, with 12 bases left between them. Germline V gene data show CDR1 as SGDLS and CDR2 as YYNGEE. CDR3 in DNA: TGTGCCAGCAGCGTTGGGGGCCGGGGCACCGGGGAGCTGTTTTTT. Translation: CASSVGGRGTGELFF.

The chain uses TRBV7-6 and TRBJ2-7; weak D call: TRBD1 (7 bases). The germline V and J ends were trimmed by 5 bases and 6 bases, with 23 bases remaining between them. The CDR3 consists of 16 residues. Germline V gene sequence: CDR1 SGHVS, CDR2 FNYEAQ. The CDR3 spells CASSDGGTEVYSEQYF. CDR3 sequence (DNA): TGTGCCAGCAGCGACGGCGGGACAGAAGTTTATTCCGAGCAGTACTTC.

The genes are TRBV7-9 and TRBJ2-4; the match to TRBD2 covers 7 bases. The CDR3 spans 16 residues. Trimming took 5 bases from V and 2 from J; bases not matched to a gene: 9. Germline V gene sequence: CDR1 SEHNR, CDR2 FQNEAQ (reference sequence). The CDR3 DNA reads TGTGCCAGCAGCCGCGTGCGGGGGTTAACCAAAAACATTCAGTACTTC. It translates to CASSRVRGLTKNIQYF.

The genes are TRBV30 and TRBJ1-1, with 10 bases identical to TRBD1. The ends lost 8 bases at V and 2 bases at J; junction bases unmatched: 11. Germline assignment: CDR1 GTSNPN and CDR2 SVGIG (reference sequence). The CDR3 sequence is 15 residues long. The DNA for the CDR3 is TGTGCCCGAACTCTTCGGACAGGGGGTAACACTGAAGCTTTCTTT. Amino acids: CARTLRTGGNTEAFF.

The chain carries TRBV6-5 and TRBJ2-3; TRBD2 might be the D (6 bases). V lost 5 bases and J 0 bases, leaving 12 bases between the germline ends. CDR1 is MNHEY, CDR2 SVGAGI, per germline. The CDR3 contains 15 residues. CDR3 in amino acids: CASSVYGGSTDTQYF. The CDR3 region has the DNA TGTGCCAGCAGTGTATACGGGGGTAGCACAGATACGCAGTATTTT.

The rearrangement joins TRBV20-1 to TRBJ2-5; no definite D call. V was trimmed by 5 bases and J by 0 bases, leaving 4 bases between them. Germline V gene sequence: CDR1 DFQATT, CDR2 SNEGSKA (reference sequence). The CDR3 runs to 11 residues. CDR3 nucleotides: TGCAGTGCTTCGTACCAAGAGACCCAGTACTTC. Protein sequence: CSASYQETQYF.

Points on this clone: The junction and the germline gene differ at one end; a read error may be behind it. The chain links TRBV29-1 to TRBJ2-3, with D possibly TRBD2 on 6 matching bases. The CDR3 is made up of 13 amino acids. Germline values: CDR1 SQVTM, CDR2 ANQGSEA. CDR3 nucleotides: TGCAGCGTTGAAGGGGACTTCACATATACGCAGTATTTT. This translates into CSVEGDFTYTQYF.

The genes are TRBV1 and TRBJ2-1; TRBD2 is the table's D call, not checked against the DNA. TRBV1 constitutes a pseudogene. The CDR3 length is 14 residues. The CDR3 loop is CTSSHRLAKHEQFF. The CDR3 DNA is TGCACCAGCAGCCACAGACTAGCCAAGCATGAGCAGTTCTTC.

V and J are TRBV5-6 and TRBJ2-2, with D hard to call. The CDR3 spans 13 residues. Looked up from germline, CDR1 is SGHDT and CDR2 is YYEEEE. V dropped 4 bases and J dropped 8 bases, with 12 bases sitting between them. In nucleotides, the CDR3 is TGTGCCAGCAGCCAGTGGGCTTGGGGGGAGCTGTTTTTT. This sequence encodes CASSQWAWGELFF.

The chain links TRBV7-8 to TRBJ2-7, with 8 bases matching TRBD2. This CDR3 contains 19 residues. Trimming cost V 5 bases and J 3 bases; bases outside gene matches: 21. Germline V gives CDR1 SGHVS, CDR2 FQNEAQ. The CDR3 DNA follows: TGTGCCAGCAGCCCGAGGGGACTAGTCGGGACTCAATATTTCTACGAGCAGTACTTC. This translates into CASSPRGLVGTQYFYEQYF.

The chain is built from TRBV11-3 and TRBJ2-1; 10 bases are shared with TRBD2. Germline CDR1 is SGHNT and CDR2 is YENEEA. The CDR3 loop spans 18 amino acids. The V and J ends lost 4 bases and 8 bases, in that order; junction bases with no gene match: 17. The CDR3 nucleotides are TGTGCCAGCAGCTCTCCTTTCACCCTAGCGGGGGTCCGCGATGAGCAGTTCTTC. Its protein is CASSSPFTLAGVRDEQFF.

V and J are TRBV29-1 and TRBJ1-3; D uncertain. The CDR3 totals 13 residues. With 3 bases removed from V and 1 base from J, the gap between germline ends came to 7 bases. Germline V gives CDR1 SQVTM, CDR2 ANQGSEA. The CDR3 loop reads CSVEEGSGNTIYF. DNA of the CDR3: TGCAGCGTTGAGGAGGGTTCTGGAAACACCATATATTTT.

The chain recombines TRBV11-2 with TRBJ2-7; tentatively, D is TRBD1 (5 bases). Germline V gene sequence: CDR1 SGHAT, CDR2 FQNNGV. CDR3 length: 17 amino acids. The V end was cut by 5 bases, the J end by 2 bases, with 22 bases between. In nucleotides, the CDR3 is TGTGCCAGCAGCGAAGCAGGGTTCTACCATACCGCCTACGAGCAGTACTTC. Its protein product is CASSEAGFYHTAYEQYF.

The rearrangement links TRBV4-1 to TRBJ1-3, with a tentative D call TRBD1 (5 bases). The CDR3 length is 15 residues. CDR1 is MGHRA, CDR2 YSYEKL, per germline. V lost 6 bases and J 1 base, leaving 13 bases between the germline ends. CDR3 coding DNA: TGCGCCAGCAGATCGGTAAGGGGATCTGGAAACACCATATATTTT. Protein: CASRSVRGSGNTIYF.

This rearrangement joins TRBV5-1 to TRBJ2-2, with 7 bases fitting TRBD1. With V trimmed by 5 bases and J by 1 base, 8 bases remained unmatched. Germline-derived CDR1 and CDR2 are SGHRS and YFSETQ. The length of the CDR3 is 16 residues. The chain's CDR3 is CASRRTGALNTGELFF. The CDR3 bases are TGCGCCAGCAGGCGGACAGGAGCGTTGAACACCGGGGAGCTGTTTTTT.

CDR3 DNA: TGTGCCAGTAGTCGTGGGACAGGGTCCTACGAGCAGTACTTC. Protein: CASSRGTGSYEQYF. J is TRBJ2-7 and V is TRBV19; 9 bases fit TRBD1. Germline trimming cut 5 bases from V and 1 base from J; bases unmatched to any gene: 3. Looked up from germline, CDR1 is LNHDA and CDR2 is SQIVND (reference sequence). This CDR3 contains 14 residues.

V usage is TRBV11-3 and J usage is TRBJ2-3; D may be TRBD2 (6 bases). V dropped 5 bases and J dropped 0 bases, with 12 bases sitting between them. Germline V gene data show CDR1 as SGHNT and CDR2 as YENEEA. The CDR3 is made up of 15 amino acids. CDR3 protein: CASSMTGTSTDTQYF. The CDR3 DNA follows: TGTGCCAGCAGCATGACCGGGACTAGCACAGATACGCAGTATTTT.

V gene TRBV7-9 combines with J gene TRBJ2-2; D possibly corresponds to TRBD1 (6 bases). Germline V gives CDR1 SEHNR, CDR2 FQNEAQ (reference sequence). V lost 1 base, J lost 7 bases, and 13 bases lay in between. This CDR3 is built from 15 residues. The CDR3 here is CASSLEAGADGELFF. The CDR3 DNA reads TGTGCCAGCAGCTTAGAGGCAGGGGCGGACGGGGAGCTGTTTTTT.

This chain links TRBV7-2 with TRBJ2-2; TRBD2 agrees at 11 bases. The CDR3 totals 17 residues. Trimming took 5 bases from V and 3 from J; bases not matched to a gene: 8. The germline V gene has CDR1 SGHTA and CDR2 FQGNSA. The CDR3 spells CASSPGTSGAYTGELFF. The DNA for the CDR3 is TGTGCCAGCAGCCCGGGGACTAGCGGAGCCTACACCGGGGAGCTGTTTTTT.

The chain employs TRBV7-2 and TRBJ2-5, with TRBD2 as a possible D gene (6 bases). From germline, CDR1 is SGHTA and CDR2 FQGNSA. Trimming took 6 bases from V and 0 from J, leaving 20 bases between them. The CDR3 contains 17 residues. The CDR3 nucleotides are TGTGCCAGCAGTTGGCCATTGGGGCGGGAATACCAAGAGACCCAGTACTTC. Translation: CASSWPLGREYQETQYF.

This rearrangement joins TRBV15 to TRBJ1-5; D unclear. The CDR3 runs to 15 residues. Trimming removed 4 bases from V and 1 base from J, with 11 bases in between. Germline values: CDR1 LNHNV, CDR2 YYDKDF (reference sequence). CDR3 loop: CATSMRAQSNQPQHF. Here the CDR3 DNA reads TGTGCCACCAGCATGCGCGCACAGAGCAATCAGCCCCAGCATTTT.